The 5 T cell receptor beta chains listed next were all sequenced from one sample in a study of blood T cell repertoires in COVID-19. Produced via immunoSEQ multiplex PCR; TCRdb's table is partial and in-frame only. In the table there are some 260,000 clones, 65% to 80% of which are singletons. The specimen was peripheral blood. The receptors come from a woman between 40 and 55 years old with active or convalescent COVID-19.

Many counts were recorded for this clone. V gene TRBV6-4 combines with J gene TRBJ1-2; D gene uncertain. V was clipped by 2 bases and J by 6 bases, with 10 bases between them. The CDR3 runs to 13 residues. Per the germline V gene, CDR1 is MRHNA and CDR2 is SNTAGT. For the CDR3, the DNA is TGTGCCAGCAGTGACGGGGAGAAGGATGGCTACACCTTC. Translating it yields CASSDGEKDGYTF.

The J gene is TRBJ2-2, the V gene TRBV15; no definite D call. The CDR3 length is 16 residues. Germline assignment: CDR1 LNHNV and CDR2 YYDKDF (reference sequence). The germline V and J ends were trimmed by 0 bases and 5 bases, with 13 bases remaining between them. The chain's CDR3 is CATSRDLAESTGELFF. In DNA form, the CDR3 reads TGTGCCACCAGCAGAGATCTGGCAGAATCGACCGGGGAGCTGTTTTTT. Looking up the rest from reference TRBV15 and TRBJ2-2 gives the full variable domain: DAMVIQNPRYQVTQFGKPVTLSCSQTLNHNVMYWYQQKSSQAPKLLFHYYDKDFNNEADTPDNFQSRRPNTSFCFLDIRSPGLGDTAMYLCATSRDLAESTGELFFGEGSRLTVL.

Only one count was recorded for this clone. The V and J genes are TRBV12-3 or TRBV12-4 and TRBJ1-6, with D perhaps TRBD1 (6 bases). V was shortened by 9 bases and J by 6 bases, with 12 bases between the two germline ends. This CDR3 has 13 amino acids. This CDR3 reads CASRDKFNSPLHF. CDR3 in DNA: TGTGCCAGTAGGGACAAATTTAATTCACCCCTCCACTTT.

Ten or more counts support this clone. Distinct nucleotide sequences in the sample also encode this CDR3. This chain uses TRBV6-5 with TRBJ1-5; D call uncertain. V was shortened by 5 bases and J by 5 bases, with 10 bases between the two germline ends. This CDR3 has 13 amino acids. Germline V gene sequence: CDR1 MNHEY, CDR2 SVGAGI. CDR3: CASSSQRDQPQHF. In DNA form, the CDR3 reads TGTGCCAGCAGTAGTCAGAGGGATCAGCCCCAGCATTTT.

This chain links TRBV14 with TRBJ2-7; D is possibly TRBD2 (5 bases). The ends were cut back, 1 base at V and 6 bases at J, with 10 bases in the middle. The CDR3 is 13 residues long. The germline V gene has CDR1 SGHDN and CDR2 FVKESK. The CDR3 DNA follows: TGTGCCAGCAGCCAAGGGACTGGAGGCGAGCAGTACGTC. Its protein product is CASSQGTGGEQYV.